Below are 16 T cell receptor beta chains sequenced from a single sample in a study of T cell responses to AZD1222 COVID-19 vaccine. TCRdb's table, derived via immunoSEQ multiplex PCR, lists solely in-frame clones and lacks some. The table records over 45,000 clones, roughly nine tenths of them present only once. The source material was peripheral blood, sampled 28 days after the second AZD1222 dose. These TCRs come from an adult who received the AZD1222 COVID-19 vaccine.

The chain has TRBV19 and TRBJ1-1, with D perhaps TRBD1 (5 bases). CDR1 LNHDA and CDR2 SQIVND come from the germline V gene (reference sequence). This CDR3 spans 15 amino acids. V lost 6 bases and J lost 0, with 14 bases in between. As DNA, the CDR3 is TGTGCCAGTAGAGTATTGCAGGGACTGAACACTGAAGCTTTCTTT. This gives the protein CASRVLQGLNTEAFF. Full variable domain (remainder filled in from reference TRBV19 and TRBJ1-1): DGGITQSPKYLFRKEGQNVTLSCEQNLNHDAMYWYRQDPGQGLRLIYYSQIVNDFQKGDIAEGYSVSREKKESFPLTVTSAQKNPTAFYLCASRVLQGLNTEAFFGQGTRLTVV.

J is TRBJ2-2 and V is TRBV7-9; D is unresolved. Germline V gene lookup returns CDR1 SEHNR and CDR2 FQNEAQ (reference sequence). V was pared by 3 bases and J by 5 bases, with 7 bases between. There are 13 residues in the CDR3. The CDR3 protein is CASSLLETGELFF. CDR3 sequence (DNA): TGTGCCAGCAGCTTGCTGGAGACCGGGGAGCTGTTTTTT.

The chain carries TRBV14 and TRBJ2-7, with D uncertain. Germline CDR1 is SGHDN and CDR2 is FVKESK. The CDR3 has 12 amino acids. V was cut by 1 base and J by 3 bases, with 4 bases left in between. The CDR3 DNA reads TGTGCCAGCAGCCAAGCGCTCTACGAGCAGTACTTC. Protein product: CASSQALYEQYF.

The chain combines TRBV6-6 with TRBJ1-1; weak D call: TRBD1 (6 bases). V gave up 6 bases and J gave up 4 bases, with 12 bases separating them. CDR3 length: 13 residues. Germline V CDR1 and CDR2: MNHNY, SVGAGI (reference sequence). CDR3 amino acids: CASRKGGPTEAFF. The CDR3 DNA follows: TGTGCCAGCAGAAAGGGGGGGCCCACTGAAGCTTTCTTT.

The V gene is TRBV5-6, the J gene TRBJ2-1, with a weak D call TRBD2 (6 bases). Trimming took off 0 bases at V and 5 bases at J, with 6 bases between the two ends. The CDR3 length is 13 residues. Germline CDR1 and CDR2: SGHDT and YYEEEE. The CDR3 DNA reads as TGTGCCAGCAGCTTGGGCGGGGACAATGAGCAGTTCTTC. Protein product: CASSLGGDNEQFF.

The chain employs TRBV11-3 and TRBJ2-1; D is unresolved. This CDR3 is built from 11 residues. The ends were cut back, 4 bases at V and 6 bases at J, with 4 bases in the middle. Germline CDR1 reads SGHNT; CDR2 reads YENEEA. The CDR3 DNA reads TGTGCCAGCAGCTCAAGCAATGAGCAGTTCTTC. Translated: CASSSSNEQFF.

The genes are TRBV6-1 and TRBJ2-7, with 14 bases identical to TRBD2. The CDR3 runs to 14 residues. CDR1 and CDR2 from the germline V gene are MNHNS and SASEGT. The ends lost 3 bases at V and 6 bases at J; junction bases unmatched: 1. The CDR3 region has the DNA TGTGCCAGCAGTGACGGACTAGCGGGAGGCGAGCAGTACTTC. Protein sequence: CASSDGLAGGEQYF.

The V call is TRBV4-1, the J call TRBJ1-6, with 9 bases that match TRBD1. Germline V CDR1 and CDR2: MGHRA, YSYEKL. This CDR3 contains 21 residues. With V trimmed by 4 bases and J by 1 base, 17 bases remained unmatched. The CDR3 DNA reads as TGCGCCAGCAGCCCCTACACCGGGACAGGGACTGATTGGTCCTATAATTCACCCCTCCACTTT. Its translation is CASSPYTGTGTDWSYNSPLHF.

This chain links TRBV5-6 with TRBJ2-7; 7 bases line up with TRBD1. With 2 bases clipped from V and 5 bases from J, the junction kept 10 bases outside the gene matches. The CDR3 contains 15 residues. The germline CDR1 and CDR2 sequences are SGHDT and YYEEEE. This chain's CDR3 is CASSFGTARLDEQYF. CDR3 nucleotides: TGTGCCAGCAGCTTCGGGACAGCTAGGCTCGACGAGCAGTACTTC.

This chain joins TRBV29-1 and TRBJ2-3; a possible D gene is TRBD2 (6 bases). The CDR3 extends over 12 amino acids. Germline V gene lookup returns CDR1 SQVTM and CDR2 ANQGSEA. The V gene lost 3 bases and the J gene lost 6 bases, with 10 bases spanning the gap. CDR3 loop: CSVESGGDTQYF. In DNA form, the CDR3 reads TGCAGCGTTGAGTCCGGAGGGGATACGCAGTATTTT.

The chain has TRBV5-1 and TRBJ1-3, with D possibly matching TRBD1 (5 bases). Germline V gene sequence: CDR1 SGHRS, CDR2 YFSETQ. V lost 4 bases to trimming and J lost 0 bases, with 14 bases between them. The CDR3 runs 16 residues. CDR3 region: CASSPGAGRSGNTIYF. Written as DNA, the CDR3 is TGCGCCAGCAGCCCTGGGGCAGGCCGCTCTGGAAACACCATATATTTT.

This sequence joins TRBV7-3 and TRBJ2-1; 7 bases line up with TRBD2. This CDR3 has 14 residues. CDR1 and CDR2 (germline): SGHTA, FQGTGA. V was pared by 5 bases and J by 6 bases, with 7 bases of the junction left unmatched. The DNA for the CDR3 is TGTGCCAGCAGCGGGAGGGGCGCCTTCAATGAGCAGTTCTTC. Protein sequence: CASSGRGAFNEQFF.

The CDR3, as DNA: TGTGCCAGCAGCGGACGACAGGGGGCGGGCACAGATACGCAGTATTTT. It encodes CASSGRQGAGTDTQYF. The J gene is TRBJ2-3, the V gene TRBV7-9, with TRBD1 identical over 10 bases. The length of the CDR3 is 16 residues. V dropped 5 bases and J dropped 1; count of bases not matched to a gene: 6. CDR1 SEHNR and CDR2 FQNEAQ come from the germline V gene (reference sequence).

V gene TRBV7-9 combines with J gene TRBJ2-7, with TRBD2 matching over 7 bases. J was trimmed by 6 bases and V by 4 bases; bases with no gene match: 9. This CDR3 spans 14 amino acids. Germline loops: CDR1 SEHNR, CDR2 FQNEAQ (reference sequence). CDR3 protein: CASSYSSGTSEQYF. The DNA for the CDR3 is TGTGCCAGCAGCTACTCTAGCGGTACCTCCGAGCAGTACTTC.

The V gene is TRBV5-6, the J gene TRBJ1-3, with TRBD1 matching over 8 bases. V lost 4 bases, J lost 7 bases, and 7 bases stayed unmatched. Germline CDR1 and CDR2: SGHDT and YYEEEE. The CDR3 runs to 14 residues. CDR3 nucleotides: TGTGCCAGCAGCCCAGACAGGGGAAGGAACACCATATATTTT. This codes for CASSPDRGRNTIYF.

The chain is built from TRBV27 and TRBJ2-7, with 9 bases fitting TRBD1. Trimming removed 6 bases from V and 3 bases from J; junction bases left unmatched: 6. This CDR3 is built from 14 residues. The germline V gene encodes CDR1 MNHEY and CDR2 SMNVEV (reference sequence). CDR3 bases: TGTGCCAGCAGCACAACAGGGGGCGGCTACGAGCAGTACTTC. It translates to CASSTTGGGYEQYF.